This TCR beta chain appears in the sequencing data of a study of beta chain features in type 1 diabetes. The authors reverse transcribed all of the isolated RNA, so sequencing captured expressed TCRB transcripts. Assay used: immunoSEQ multiplex PCR; TCRdb lists only in-frame clones, some missing. Here the sample spans some 280,000 clones, roughly an eighth being singletons. This CDR3 contains 13 residues. Trimming at V came to 7 bases and at J to 3 bases, leaving 2 bases not matched to a gene. Germline CDR1 MDHEN, CDR2 SYDVKM. About this clone itself: Its antigen is still unknown.

Findings and limits, study-wide: All four CD4+ subsets from Type 1 diabetes patients carried moderately but significantly shorter TCRB CDR3s.

The rearrangement joins TRBV28 to TRBJ2-2; 7 nucleotides line up with TRBD1. Sequenced sample: naive CD4+ T cells from blood. The receptor was isolated from a man aged 25-45 years with type 1 diabetes. The CDR3 bases are TGTGCCAGCAACAGGGGTTACACCGGGGAGCTGTTTTTT. Encoded protein: CASNRGYTGELFF.